This TCR beta chain was found in a study of shared clonotypes between healthy human individuals. Everyone who donated was a Caucasian adult who lived in Nashville, Tennessee. CDR1 and CDR2 (germline): LNHNV, YYDKDF (reference sequence). V shed 6 bases and J 5 bases; nucleotides not matched to a gene: 16. The CDR3 spans 17 residues. Genomic DNA (from each subset) was split evenly across several immunoSEQ plates. Assay: immunoSEQ multiplex PCR; the TCRdb copy retains only in-frame clones and omits some. Among 2.3 million or so clones, approximately 95% were seen once, and the ten largest hold about 0.37%. Study-wide results and limits: Measured sharing among donors was expected to vary with sequencing depth. Against clonotypes common to all four donors, non-shared ones had lower generation probabilities.

This clone was seen only once. The antigen remains undetermined. The chain couples TRBV15 to TRBJ2-7; TRBD1 aligns across 10 bases. The origin of this receptor is a man aged 18 to 35 in good health. Some clones in this sample may be carry-over from other donors' samples. Sequenced: naive CD4+ T cells from PBMCs. Subset of the sample: CD45RA+ positively selected. The CDR3 DNA follows: TGTGCCACCAGGGAGACAGGGGGCCGTTATTTCACCCACGAGCAGTACTTC. This gives the protein CATRETGGRYFTHEQYF.